This TCR beta chain appears in the sequencing data of a study of post-analysis software for immune sequencing data (dated by TCRdb to about 2015). Regarding the study in general: Disease courses on record covered relapsing-remitting, secondary progressive and progressive-relapsing multiple sclerosis, though some patients had no subtype annotation. A subset of samples was prepared in parallel using single-end sample barcoding, then pooled and co-amplified after Illumina adapter ligation. The patient repertoires were compared against around 11 previously published healthy control repertoires obtained from donors aged about 6 to 26 years. Results and caveats for the whole study, not just this receptor: Multiple sclerosis patients had significantly lower normalized Chao1 diversity than controls, a result that suggests substantial peripheral T-cell clonal expansion. The control group was slightly older than the multiple sclerosis patient group. Patients showed significantly higher frequencies than controls for a handful of TRBV segments, among them TRBV5-6, TRBV5-1 and TRBV20-1. Direct clustering with F measure revealed strong co-clustering of samples prepared in the same batch, which led to a batch-effect correction.

Library preparation used PCR. TCRdb names Illumina HiSeq 2500 as the instrument used. To reduce PCR and sequencing biases, unique molecular identifiers were incorporated into the TCR beta cDNA libraries. Per 1 to 10 million input T cells, approximately 500,000 cDNA molecules were obtained, such that each molecule approximated one T cell. The patient libraries were prepared and sequenced with the same protocol used for the earlier healthy control dataset. Samples belonging to the same batch were prepared together, multiplexed and sequenced on a shared HiSeq lane. Per the authors' processing: Raw barcoded reads were processed with MIGEC, and single-read molecular identifier groups were discarded before consensus assembly and CDR3 extraction. Clonotype tables were post-analysed with VDJtools, normalizing diversity by down-sampling all datasets to the smallest sample size. Repertoire overlap clustering matched CDR3 amino acid but not nucleotide sequences to correct batch-related cross-sample contamination. The public reads were run again by TCRdb, first through fastp at Q25 and then through MiXCR, and only productive beta chains were kept. Duplicate CDR3 protein sequences are folded into a single record with the most common DNA and genes. The authors' filters were not applied to this entry. The sample data list about 540,000 distinct CDR3 sequences, and around 36% of these were observed just once. Around 6.1% of the sample is in the top ten clones.

The CDR3 has 14 amino acids, counting the end cysteine and phenylalanine. Just CDR3 DNA is preserved here, 42 bases in frame from base 1. The germline V end is reduced by 4 bases and the J end by 5 bases; junction bases left unmatched: 9. The germline V gene (reference sequence) specifies DFQATT as CDR1 and SNEGSKA as CDR2. Note on this clonotype: The antigen it recognizes is unknown. The input lacks base qualities; no much larger clone sits a single base away.

To demonstrate the VDJtools post-analysis software, TCR beta repertoires were profiled from the peripheral blood of roughly 14 young patients with multiple sclerosis. The patients with multiple sclerosis were children and adolescents between roughly 6 and 17 years of age. Here the chain combines TRBV20-1 and TRBJ1-1; 8 of the junction bases match TRBD1. The sequencing sample was made of blood. The TCR was taken from a girl aged 2 to 17 with multiple sclerosis. The CDR3 region reads CSAITPDRGTEAFF. The base sequence is TGCAGTGCTATAACCCCAGACAGGGGTACTGAAGCTTTCTTT.